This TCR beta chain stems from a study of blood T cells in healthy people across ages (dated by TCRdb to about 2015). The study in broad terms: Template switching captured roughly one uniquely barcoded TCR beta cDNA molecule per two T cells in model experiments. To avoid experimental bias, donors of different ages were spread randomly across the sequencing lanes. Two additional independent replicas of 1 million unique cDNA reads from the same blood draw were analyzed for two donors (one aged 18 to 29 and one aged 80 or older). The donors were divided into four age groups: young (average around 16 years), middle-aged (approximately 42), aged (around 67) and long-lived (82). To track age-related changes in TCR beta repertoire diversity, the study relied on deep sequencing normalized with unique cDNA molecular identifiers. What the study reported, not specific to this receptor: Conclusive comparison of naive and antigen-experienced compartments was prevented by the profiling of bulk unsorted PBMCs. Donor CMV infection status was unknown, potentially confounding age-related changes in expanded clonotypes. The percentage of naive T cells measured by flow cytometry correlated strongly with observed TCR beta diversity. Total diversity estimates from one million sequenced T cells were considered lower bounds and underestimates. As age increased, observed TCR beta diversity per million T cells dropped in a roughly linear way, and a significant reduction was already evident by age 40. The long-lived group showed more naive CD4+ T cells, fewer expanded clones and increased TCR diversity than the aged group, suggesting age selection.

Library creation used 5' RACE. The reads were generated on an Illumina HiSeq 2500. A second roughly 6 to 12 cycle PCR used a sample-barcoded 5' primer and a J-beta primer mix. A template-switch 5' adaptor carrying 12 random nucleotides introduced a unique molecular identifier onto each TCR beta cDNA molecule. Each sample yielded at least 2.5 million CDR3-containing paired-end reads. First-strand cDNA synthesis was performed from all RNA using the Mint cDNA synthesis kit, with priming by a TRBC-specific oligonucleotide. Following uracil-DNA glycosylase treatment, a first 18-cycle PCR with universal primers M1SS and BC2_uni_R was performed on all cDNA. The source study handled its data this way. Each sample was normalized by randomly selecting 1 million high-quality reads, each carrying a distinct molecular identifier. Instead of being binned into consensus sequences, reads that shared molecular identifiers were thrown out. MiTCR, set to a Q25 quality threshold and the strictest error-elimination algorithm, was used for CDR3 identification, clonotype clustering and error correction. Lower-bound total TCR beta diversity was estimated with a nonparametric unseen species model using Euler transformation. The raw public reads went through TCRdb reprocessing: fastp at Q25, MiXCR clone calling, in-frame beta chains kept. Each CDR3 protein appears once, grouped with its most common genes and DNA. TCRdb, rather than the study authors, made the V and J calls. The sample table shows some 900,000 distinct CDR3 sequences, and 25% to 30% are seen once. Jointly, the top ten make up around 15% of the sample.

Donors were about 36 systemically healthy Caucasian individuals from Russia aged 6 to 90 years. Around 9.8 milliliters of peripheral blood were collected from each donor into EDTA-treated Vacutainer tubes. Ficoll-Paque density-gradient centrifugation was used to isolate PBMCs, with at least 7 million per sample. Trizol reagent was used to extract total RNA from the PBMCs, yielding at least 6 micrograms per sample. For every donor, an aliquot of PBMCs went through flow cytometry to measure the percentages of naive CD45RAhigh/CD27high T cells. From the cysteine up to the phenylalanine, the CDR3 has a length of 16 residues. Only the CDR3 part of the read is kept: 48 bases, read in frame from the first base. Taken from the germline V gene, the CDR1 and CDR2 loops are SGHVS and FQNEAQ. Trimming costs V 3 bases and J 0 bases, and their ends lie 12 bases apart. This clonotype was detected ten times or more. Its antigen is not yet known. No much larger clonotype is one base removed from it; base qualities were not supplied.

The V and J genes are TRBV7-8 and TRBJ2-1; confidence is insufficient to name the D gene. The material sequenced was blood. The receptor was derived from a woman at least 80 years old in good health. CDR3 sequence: CASSLTTKSSYNEQFF. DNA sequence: TGTGCCAGCAGCTTGACCACTAAGAGCTCCTACAATGAGCAGTTCTTC.